This T cell receptor beta chain was documented in a study of PD-L1 blockade in urothelial cancer. Across the whole study: Across blood samples, T cells had a median count of around 150,000. Study-level findings and limits: A pretreatment blood TCR clonality that fell below the median predicted better progression-free and overall survival.

This clone appeared a single time. No antigen is known for it. This CDR3 region has 13 residues. CDR1 is SQVTM, CDR2 ANQGSEA, per germline. V dropped 3 bases and J dropped 6; count of bases not matched to a gene: 3. Synthetic TCR analog templates were spiked into all PCRs individually. Libraries were prepared by immunoSEQ multiplex PCR; TCRdb keeps only in-frame clonotypes and omits some of them. The sample lists around 120,000 clones; 70% to 90% were seen once. The sequences come from PBMCs, collected around atezolizumab (anti-PD-L1) treatment. The TCR sequence derives from a man aged 45-65 years with urothelial cancer. The rearrangement links TRBV29-1 to TRBJ2-7; 12 bases are a match to TRBD2. CDR3 nucleotides: TGCAGCGTTGAGACTAGCGGGAGAGGCGAGCAGTACTTC. Translating gives CSVETSGRGEQYF.